This T cell receptor (beta chain) was sequenced for a study of blood T cell repertoires in COVID-19. Study details: PBMCs, B-cell-depleted T cells, or T cells provided the cDNA or gDNA that made up the material.

Germline CDR1 is SNHLY and CDR2 is FYNNEI. There are 17 residues in the CDR3. The ends were cut back, 4 bases at V and 0 bases at J, with 16 bases in the middle. Recovered Cohort 3 donors showed two negative PCRs, clearance, or symptom resolution. Sequenced by immunoSEQ multiplex PCR; TCRdb stores in-frame clones only, minus some. Found here are a few hundred thousand clones, roughly 86% of them singletons; the top ten hold about 1.7%. Sequencing was done on a sample of PBMCs or T cells enriched from blood (not recorded which). This sequence originates from a woman aged 25 to 39 who had recovered from COVID-19. This sequence joins TRBV2 and TRBJ2-1; D gene unclear. The CDR3 sequence: CASSGPSNLSSYNEQFF. The CDR3 bases are TGTGCCAGCAGTGGGCCTTCGAATTTAAGCTCCTACAATGAGCAGTTCTTC.